This T cell receptor beta chain was identified in a study of siplizumab effects on memory and regulatory T cells (dated by TCRdb to the late 2010s). With respect to the entire study: The study examined how the anti-CD2 antibody siplizumab affects alloreactive T-cell subsets in allogeneic mixed lymphocyte reactions built from human PBMCs. Broad study findings and their caveats: The suppressive function of proliferating Tregs from siplizumab cultures was not functionally confirmed. For roughly 75-97% of proliferating CD4+ or CD8+ clones, no naive or memory phenotype could be assigned. Of the alloreactive CD4+ clones that could be mapped, the Treg-derived share averaged about 67% with siplizumab compared with around 25% in control reactions. Because sequences below about 10^-5 frequency were poorly captured, only a minor fraction of alloreactive clones could be mapped to unstimulated subsets. Unstimulated naive T cells appeared more diverse than memory T cells, and naive cells seemed to contribute substantially to the alloresponse. The cumulative frequency of alloreactive sequences that could be traced back to unstimulated CD4+ memory T cells was significantly reduced by siplizumab.

On this clone itself: No cognate antigen has been identified for it. Base qualities are not at hand, and no much larger clone is one base apart.

The junction shows trimming of 1 base on V and 5 bases on J, plus 12 bases between the germline ends. Counted from cysteine to phenylalanine, this CDR3 has 14 amino acids. Left in the record is the CDR3 DNA by itself, 42 bases read in frame from the first base. CDR1 and CDR2, per the germline V gene, are SNHLY and FYNNEI. The library was built by means of the immunoSEQ multiplex PCR assay. Approximately 10^5 TCR templates per sample were assayed on the deep sequencing platform. Genomic DNA extracted from sorted T cells was used for TCRbeta CDR3 sequencing. The original pipeline was this. The R programming language was used for clonal analysis of TCRbeta CDR3 data. Unstimulated samples were compared with post-reaction CFSE-low samples to define alloreactive CD4+ and CD8+ clones. Alloreactive CD4+ clones were assigned to regulatory or non-regulatory origin by matching sequences to sorted unstimulated Treg and non-Treg repertoires. This is the immuneACCESS table as TCRdb keeps it, with only in-frame sequences that have V and J called. A part of the clones is gone; compared with another copy, unresolved V genes explain less than half, and the rest is unexplained. V, J and clone size derive from that table, while D and trimming were established from the DNA sequence. The sample profile shows some 100,000 clones; around 92% of them were found once. The ten largest clones add up to 0.65% to 0.8% of the sample.

TCRbeta CDR3 sequencing was performed on sorted unstimulated T cells and on proliferating T cells recovered from mixed lymphocyte reactions. Fresh whole blood from about eleven HLA-typed healthy donors served as the source for isolating PBMCs. To map where alloreactive clones came from, CD4+ regulatory T cells in the unstimulated state were FACS-sorted. The clonotype comes from a human donor in good health. Recombination joined TRBV2 with TRBJ2-7; no D segment can be confidently identified. Sequencing was carried out using Tregs sorted from blood. CDR3 loop: CASSEGSPGDEQYF. The DNA sequence is given as TGTGCCAGCAGTGAAGGTTCCCCCGGAGACGAGCAGTACTTC. Beyond the CDR3, the reference TRBV2 and TRBJ2-7 genes provide the residues; the full variable domain reads: EPEVTQTPSHQVTQMGQEVILRCVPISNHLYFYWYRQILGQKVEFLVSFYNNEISEKSEIFDDQFSVERPDGSNFTLKIRSTKLEDSAMYFCASSEGSPGDEQYFGPGTRLTVT.